These T cell receptor beta chains were read from a single sample in a study of radiotherapy plus CTLA-4 blockade in lung cancer. Only in-frame clones appear in the TCRdb table, and some are missing; sequencing was by immunoSEQ multiplex PCR. This sample has over 75,000 clones, with roughly four fifths found just once. The sample in question was peripheral blood, obtained from a patient treated with radiotherapy plus ipilimumab. These receptors were taken from a human donor with non-small cell lung cancer who had stable disease on radiotherapy plus ipilimumab. CDR3s include the opening cysteine and the closing phenylalanine or tryptophan. D genes are given only for firm matches. Size is omitted from some rows. Given values are once, few, many or a class for expanded clones.

NA,TRBV14,NA,TRBJ1-3,CASSQDSRPSSGNTIYF,TGTGCCAGCAGCCAAGATTCGAGGCCGAGCTCTGGAAACACCATATATTTT
NA,TRBV5-1,NA,TRBJ2-3,CASSPTSRTDTQYF,TGCGCCAGCAGCCCGACTAGTCGCACAGATACGCAGTATTTT
NA,TRBV10-2,NA,TRBJ2-5,CASSEFAGAFRRQETQYF,TGCGCCAGCAGTGAGTTTGCGGGGGCCTTTAGGAGACAAGAGACCCAGTACTTC
NA,TRBV9,NA,TRBJ1-2,CASSVGLQTSPNYGYTF,TGTGCCAGCAGCGTAGGTCTTCAGACCTCTCCTAACTATGGCTACACCTTC
TRBD2,TRBV6-4,once,TRBJ2-1,CASSLGGAGAGNEQFF,TGTGCCAGCAGCCTAGGTGGGGCGGGAGCAGGGAATGAGCAGTTCTTC
NA,TRBV7-2,NA,TRBJ2-7,CASSFRHVTGIYEQYF,TGTGCCAGCAGCTTTCGTCATGTCACAGGCATCTACGAGCAGTACTTC
NA,TRBV7-3,NA,TRBJ2-1,CASSFSAGLSYNEQFF,TGTGCCAGCAGCTTCTCAGCGGGTCTTTCCTACAATGAGCAGTTCTTC
TRBD1,TRBV5-4,NA,TRBJ2-3,CASSLGQGEEGTDTQYF,TGTGCCAGCAGCTTGGGACAGGGGGAGGAGGGCACAGATACGCAGTATTTT
NA,TRBV2,NA,TRBJ1-4,CASTLGTNEKLFF,TGTGCCAGCACCCTAGGAACTAATGAAAAACTGTTTTTT
TRBD1,TRBV2,once,TRBJ1-2,CASRHRDSQNPGYGYTF,TGTGCCAGCAGACACCGGGACAGTCAAAACCCGGGCTATGGCTACACCTTC
TRBD2,TRBV29-1,NA,TRBJ2-5,CSVPGLAGGLGETQYF,TGCAGCGTGCCGGGACTAGCGGGGGGGCTGGGAGAGACCCAGTACTTC
TRBD1,TRBV7-9,NA,TRBJ1-5,CASSKGQGAYYQPQHF,TGTGCCAGCAGTAAAGGACAGGGGGCTTATTATCAGCCCCAGCATTTT
NA,TRBV2,NA,TRBJ2-7,CASSVKGGPYEQYF,TGTGCCAGCAGTGTTAAGGGGGGACCCTACGAGCAGTACTTC
TRBD2,TRBV19,NA,TRBJ2-1,CASSDGTSNWDEQFF,TGTGCCAGTAGTGACGGGACTAGCAACTGGGATGAGCAGTTCTTC
NA,TRBV7-8,NA,TRBJ2-7,CASSLSKGVGIDEQYF,TGTGCCAGCAGCTTATCGAAGGGAGTCGGAATTGACGAGCAGTACTTC
TRBD1,TRBV4-1,few,TRBJ1-6,CASNRQGEDSPLHF,TGCGCCAGCAACCGACAGGGTGAGGACTCACCCCTCCACTTT
TRBD2,TRBV10-1,NA,TRBJ2-1,CASSEGRGGLYNEQFF,TGCGCCAGCAGCGAAGGGCGGGGGGGCCTCTACAATGAGCAGTTCTTC
NA,TRBV27,NA,TRBJ1-3,CASSALTGGGNTIYF,TGTGCCAGCAGTGCCCTGACAGGAGGTGGAAACACCATATATTTT
TRBD2,TRBV10-3,once,TRBJ2-7,CAIAQRGGYEQYF,TGTGCCATCGCTCAGCGGGGGGGATACGAGCAGTACTTC
NA,TRBV20-1,NA,TRBJ1-1,CSATDRTEAFF,TGCAGTGCTACGGACAGAACTGAAGCTTTCTTT
NA,TRBV28,NA,TRBJ2-3,CATRHQSTDTQYF,TGTGCCACCCGACACCAGAGCACAGATACGCAGTATTTT
NA,TRBV19,NA,TRBJ2-1,CASSTGGYEQFF,TGTGCCAGTAGTACTGGGGGGTATGAGCAGTTCTTC
NA,TRBV6-1,NA,TRBJ2-7,CASSEERSYEQYF,TGTGCCAGCAGTGAGGAGCGTTCCTACGAGCAGTACTTC
NA,TRBV18,NA,TRBJ2-1,CASSRQGTTTMGNEQFF,TGTGCCAGCTCACGGCAAGGGACCACTACAATGGGGAATGAGCAGTTCTTC
TRBD1,TRBV9,NA,TRBJ1-2,CASSAGTGQERYTF,TGTGCCAGCAGCGCCGGGACAGGACAGGAGCGCTACACCTTC
NA,TRBV6-5,NA,TRBJ2-5,CASSLWGETQYF,TGTGCCAGCAGTCTGTGGGGAGAGACCCAGTACTTC
NA,TRBV5-4,NA,TRBJ2-3,CASSLALAPSTDTQYF,TGTGCCAGCAGCTTGGCCCTAGCGCCTAGCACAGATACGCAGTATTTT
TRBD1,TRBV7-7,NA,TRBJ2-2,CASSMGTVNTGELFF,TGTGCTAGCAGCATGGGGACAGTCAACACCGGGGAGCTGTTTTTT
NA,TRBV19,NA,TRBJ2-1,CASSMARGISNEQFF,TGTGCCAGTAGTATGGCGCGGGGTATCTCCAATGAGCAGTTCTTC